Presented here are 27 T cell receptor beta chains from one specimen sequenced in a study of preoperative IRX-2 immunotherapy in early breast cancer. TCRdb's table, derived via immunoSEQ multiplex PCR, lists solely in-frame clones and lacks some. The sample consists of 30,000 to 45,000 clones, approximately 85% of them appearing once. Treatment meaning: preoperative locoregional IRX-2 cytokine immunotherapy. The sequencing used lymph node tissue, collected after IRX-2 immunotherapy. The receptor source for this set is a human donor with breast cancer.

The genes are TRBV19 and TRBJ1-2; D gene unclear. V lost 6 bases to trimming and J lost 7 bases, with 24 bases between them. The length of the CDR3 is 16 residues. CDR1 and CDR2 from the germline V gene are LNHDA and SQIVND (reference sequence). The CDR3 nucleotides read TGTGCCAGTAGCACATCCGGGCTACTTCGGGGAAGTGGCTACACCTTC. Encoded protein: CASSTSGLLRGSGYTF.

The table lists this clone with a few counts. This sequence joins TRBV11-3 and TRBJ1-6, with 10 bases fitting TRBD1. The V segment lost 3 bases and the J segment 9 bases; nucleotides outside the gene matches: 8. CDR1 is SGHNT and CDR2 is YENEEA in the germline V gene. The CDR3 is 16 amino acids. CDR3 region: CASSLGGDRGISPLHF. The DNA for the CDR3 is TGTGCCAGCAGCTTGGGAGGGGACAGGGGAATTTCACCCCTCCACTTT.

This rearrangement joins TRBV19 to TRBJ1-1; TRBD1 might be the D (6 bases). The V and J ends lost 3 bases and 1 base respectively, with 12 bases between them. Germline V CDR1 and CDR2: LNHDA, SQIVND (reference sequence). CDR3 length: 15 residues. The CDR3 sequence: CASSISPGANTEAFF. Written as DNA, the CDR3 is TGTGCCAGTAGTATTTCCCCGGGGGCGAACACTGAAGCTTTCTTT.

The chain uses TRBV7-6 and TRBJ1-2; TRBD1 aligns across 7 bases. This CDR3 contains 14 residues. V gave up 6 bases and J gave up 4 bases; unmatched junction bases: 8. Germline V gene sequence: CDR1 SGHVS, CDR2 FNYEAQ. In DNA, the CDR3 is TGTGCCAGCAGTCACCGAGACAGGGCCTATGGCTACACCTTC. Amino acid sequence: CASSHRDRAYGYTF.

The chain recombines TRBV10-2 with TRBJ1-5; D is unclear. Germline V gene data show CDR1 as WSHSY and CDR2 as SAAADI. The CDR3 covers 12 residues. V lost 8 bases to trimming and J lost 2 bases, with 7 bases between them. The CDR3: CASSSGNQPQHF. CDR3 bases: TGCGCCAGCTCTAGTGGCAATCAGCCCCAGCATTTT.

V usage is TRBV6-8 and J usage is TRBJ1-1; no reliable D call. Germline CDR1 MNHGY, CDR2 SAAAGT. V was clipped by 5 bases and J by 1 base, with 17 bases between them. The CDR3 is 16 amino acids. CDR3 DNA: TGTGCCAGCAGTGAGCATCCCCCCATAGGGAACACTGAAGCTTTCTTT. The encoded protein is CASSEHPPIGNTEAFF.

The rearrangement links TRBV19 to TRBJ1-5, with TRBD1 matching 8 bases. V lost 5 bases, J lost 7 bases, and 7 bases stayed unmatched. Germline V gives CDR1 LNHDA, CDR2 SQIVND (reference sequence). CDR3 length: 14 residues. Here the CDR3 DNA reads TGTGCCAGTAGTGCCCGGACAGGGCGCCAGCCCCAGCATTTT. This encodes CASSARTGRQPQHF.

This clone was seen a single time. This rearrangement joins TRBV5-1 to TRBJ1-1, with D tentatively TRBD1 (6 bases). Germline CDR1 reads SGHRS; CDR2 reads YFSETQ. The V and J ends lost 3 bases and 2 bases respectively, with 23 bases between them. CDR3 length: 18 amino acids. The CDR3 protein is CASSSWGTGTSSNTEAFF. The CDR3 nucleotides are TGCGCCAGCAGCTCATGGGGAACAGGGACCTCATCCAACACTGAAGCTTTCTTT.

This clone was counted a single time. The chain couples TRBV6-8 to TRBJ2-3, with 16 bases aligning to TRBD2. Trimming cost V 5 bases and J 3 bases; bases outside gene matches: 11. The germline V gene has CDR1 MNHGY and CDR2 SAAAGT. The CDR3 length is 19 residues. The CDR3 nucleotides are TGTGCCAGCAGTGCGGGACTAGCGGGGGGGCCGGTATCAACAGATACGCAGTATTTT. The encoded protein is CASSAGLAGGPVSTDTQYF.

This sequence joins TRBV6-8 and TRBJ2-7; D call uncertain. V lost 5 bases and J 7 bases, leaving 18 bases between the germline ends. Germline CDR1 MNHGY, CDR2 SAAAGT. The length of the CDR3 is 14 residues. The CDR3 bases are TGTGCCAGCAGTAAGACCGGGCCCACTGGGGAGCAGTACTTC. Its translation: CASSKTGPTGEQYF.

The V call is TRBV7-1, the J call TRBJ2-3, with 8 nucleotides matching TRBD1. Being an ORF, TRBV7-1 has a function that is uncertain. This CDR3 has 13 residues. V shed 4 bases and J 6 bases; nucleotides not matched to a gene: 3. The CDR3 reads CASSFQGADTQYF. CDR3 nucleotide sequence: TGTGCCAGCAGCTTCCAGGGGGCGGATACGCAGTATTTT.

The genes are TRBV18 and TRBJ1-4, with D unclear. Trimming took off 5 bases at V and 3 bases at J, with 10 bases between the two ends. The length of the CDR3 is 14 residues. Germline-derived CDR1 and CDR2 are KGHSH and LQKENI. The CDR3 sequence: CASSGSRSNEKLFF. The CDR3 coding sequence is TGTGCCAGCTCAGGCTCGAGGTCTAATGAAAAACTGTTTTTT.

The chain recombines TRBV11-3 with TRBJ2-1, with D perhaps TRBD2 (7 bases). The length of the CDR3 is 16 residues. Germline values: CDR1 SGHNT, CDR2 YENEEA. V was trimmed by 5 bases and J by 5 bases, leaving 19 bases between them. This chain's CDR3 is CASSPLSPGGHNEQFF. Here the CDR3 DNA reads TGTGCCAGCAGCCCCCTTAGTCCGGGGGGCCACAATGAGCAGTTCTTC.

The V and J genes are TRBV6-8 and TRBJ1-2; D is uncertain. CDR3 length: 16 residues. V gave up 8 bases and J gave up 2 bases, with 21 bases separating them. Looked up from germline, CDR1 is MNHGY and CDR2 is SAAAGT. The CDR3 spells CASRIGNPAANYGYTF. The CDR3 DNA reads TGTGCCAGCCGTATAGGAAACCCCGCGGCGAACTATGGCTACACCTTC.

This clone was found a few times. The chain employs TRBV29-1 and TRBJ1-5; tentative D call: TRBD1 (5 bases). The CDR3 loop spans 14 amino acids. Trimming cost V 7 bases and J 4 bases, with 17 bases left between them. Germline lookup yields CDR1 SQVTM and CDR2 ANQGSEA. In DNA, the CDR3 is TGCAGCGCTGGGGATGGGGACGGGAATCAGCCCCAGCATTTT. This gives the protein CSAGDGDGNQPQHF.

This chain joins TRBV5-1 and TRBJ1-3; D is perhaps TRBD1 (6 bases). Trimming pared 4 bases from V and 1 base from J, leaving 18 bases between. CDR1 is SGHRS and CDR2 is YFSETQ in the germline V gene. This CDR3 contains 17 residues. Here the CDR3 reads CASSLTSGASSGNTIYF. The DNA of the CDR3 is TGCGCCAGCAGCCTAACCTCGGGGGCCTCGTCTGGAAACACCATATATTTT.

The CDR3 spells CASSLRQSRETQYF. In nucleotides, the CDR3 is TGCGCCAGCAGCCTCCGACAGTCAAGGGAGACCCAGTACTTC. V usage is TRBV10-2 and J usage is TRBJ2-5; tentative D call: TRBD1 (5 bases). The germline CDR1 and CDR2 sequences are WSHSY and SAAADI. The CDR3 is 14 amino acids. Trimming stripped 6 bases from V and 5 bases from J, with 16 bases between.

This clone was recorded a few times. The gene calls are TRBV28 and TRBJ2-5, with 12 positions matching TRBD2. Germline CDR1 reads MDHEN; CDR2 reads SYDVKM. The CDR3 is made up of 15 amino acids. J was trimmed by 1 base and V by 5 bases; bases with no gene match: 2. The CDR3 reads CASSKLAGGQETQYF. The CDR3 DNA reads as TGTGCCAGCAGTAAACTAGCGGGGGGCCAAGAGACCCAGTACTTC.

The chain employs TRBV10-3 and TRBJ1-6; D ambiguous. CDR1 and CDR2 from the germline V gene are ENHRY and SYGVKD. The CDR3 extends over 17 amino acids. The V end was cut by 0 bases, the J end by 0 bases, with 9 bases between. The CDR3 spells CAISESRSSSYNSPLHF. The DNA of the CDR3 is TGTGCCATCAGTGAGTCCAGGTCGAGCTCCTATAATTCACCCCTCCACTTT.

The V call is TRBV11-3, the J call TRBJ1-5, with 9 bases aligning to TRBD1. With V trimmed by 3 bases and J by 7 bases, 4 bases remained unmatched. Germline loops: CDR1 SGHNT, CDR2 YENEEA. The CDR3 contains 14 residues. CDR3 in amino acids: CASSLGTGWQPQHF. The DNA of the CDR3 is TGTGCCAGCAGCTTGGGGACAGGGTGGCAGCCCCAGCATTTT. Variable domain in full (rest from reference TRBV11-3 and TRBJ1-5): EAGVVQSPRYKIIEKKQPVAFWCNPISGHNTLYWYLQNLGQGPELLIRYENEEAVDDSQLPKDRFSAERLKGVDSTLKIQPAELGDSAVYLCASSLGTGWQPQHFGDGTRLSIL.

This chain uses TRBV5-1 with TRBJ1-5, with D possibly matching TRBD1 (6 bases). The CDR3 consists of 15 residues. Germline CDR1 and CDR2: SGHRS and YFSETQ. Trimming removed 1 base at V and 2 bases at J, with 10 bases between. CDR3 protein: CASSLRGGGNQPQHF. As DNA, the CDR3 is TGCGCCAGCAGCTTGAGAGGGGGGGGCAATCAGCCCCAGCATTTT.

The chain carries TRBV19 and TRBJ1-5; D might be TRBD1 (5 bases). V dropped 8 bases and J dropped 7 bases, with 21 bases sitting between them. The CDR3 covers 15 residues. The germline V gene encodes CDR1 LNHDA and CDR2 SQIVND (reference sequence). CDR3 nucleotides: TGTGCCAGTGCGAGCTTTTTGGGGACCCGACAGCCCCAGCATTTT. It translates to CASASFLGTRQPQHF. Filled out from reference TRBV19 and TRBJ1-5, the complete variable domain reads DGGITQSPKYLFRKEGQNVTLSCEQNLNHDAMYWYRQDPGQGLRLIYYSQIVNDFQKGDIAEGYSVSREKKESFPLTVTSAQKNPTAFYLCASASFLGTRQPQHFGDGTRLSIL.

The V and J genes are TRBV10-2 and TRBJ2-3, with 9 bases aligning to TRBD1. Per germline, CDR1 WSHSY and CDR2 SAAADI. The CDR3 sequence is 16 residues long. V lost 4 bases to trimming and J lost 3 bases; unmatched junction nucleotides: 8. The CDR3 coding sequence is TGCGCCAGCAGTGCCCCCGGGACAGGGTGGACAGATACGCAGTATTTT. Protein: CASSAPGTGWTDTQYF.

This rearrangement joins TRBV11-3 to TRBJ2-1; TRBD2 aligns across 8 bases. Germline lookup yields CDR1 SGHNT and CDR2 YENEEA. J lost 10 bases, V lost 5 bases, and 10 bases had no gene match. This CDR3 is 14 amino acids long. For the CDR3, the DNA is TGTGCCAGCAGCCCACCCGGCGGGGGGAAGGAGCAGTTCTTC. Its protein product is CASSPPGGGKEQFF.

V and J are TRBV7-6 and TRBJ2-2, with 8 nucleotides matching TRBD2. From germline, CDR1 is SGHVS and CDR2 FNYEAQ. J gave up 7 bases and V 3 bases, and 4 bases lay outside the gene matches. This CDR3 contains 14 residues. The CDR3 DNA reads as TGTGCCAGCAGCTTGCTCGGGGGGGACGGGGAGCTGTTTTTT. Protein: CASSLLGGDGELFF.

The rearrangement joins TRBV12-5 to TRBJ1-1; tentatively, D is TRBD1 (6 bases). Germline lookup yields CDR1 LGHNT and CDR2 FRNRAP. This CDR3 spans 15 amino acids. Trimming cost V 5 bases and J 0 bases, with 13 bases left between them. CDR3 region: CASGLTQGLNTEAFF. CDR3 sequence (DNA): TGTGCTAGTGGTCTAACACAGGGATTGAACACTGAAGCTTTCTTT.

This chain uses TRBV28 with TRBJ1-1, with a tentative D call TRBD1 (6 bases). The ends were cut back, 6 bases at V and 5 bases at J, with 16 bases in the middle. Germline loops: CDR1 MDHEN, CDR2 SYDVKM. This CDR3 is 14 amino acids long. This CDR3 is CASRGRKGGTEAFF. DNA of the CDR3: TGTGCCAGCAGGGGCCGAAAAGGGGGGACTGAAGCTTTCTTT.